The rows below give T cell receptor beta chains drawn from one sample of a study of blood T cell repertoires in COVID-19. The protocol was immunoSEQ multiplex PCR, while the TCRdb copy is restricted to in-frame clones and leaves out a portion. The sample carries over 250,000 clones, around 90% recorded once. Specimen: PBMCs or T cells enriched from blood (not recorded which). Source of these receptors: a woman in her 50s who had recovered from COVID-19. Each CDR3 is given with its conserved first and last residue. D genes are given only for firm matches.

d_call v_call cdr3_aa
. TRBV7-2 CASTLRQAGKLFF
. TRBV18 CASSPSGLGSQPQHF
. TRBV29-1 CGGEGGYTEAFF
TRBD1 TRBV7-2 CASSSRTGGLGYTF
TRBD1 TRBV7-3 CASSPTRDRGTGELFF
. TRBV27 CASSQDRNEAFF
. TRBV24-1 CATSGRGTNYGYTF
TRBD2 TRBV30 CAWSAGSGRADTQYF
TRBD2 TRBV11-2 CASSLAPGGAADTQYF
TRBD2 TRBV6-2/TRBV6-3 CASSLLTSGNPYEQYF
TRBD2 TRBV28 CASSSGGTYEQYF
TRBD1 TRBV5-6 CASSSNRGSTDTQYF
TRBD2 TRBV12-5 CASGLVQLVAGGRYQETQYF
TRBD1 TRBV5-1 CASSLAGTGQTFF
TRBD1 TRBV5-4 CASSRGTGYEKLFF
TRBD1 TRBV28 CASSLVGPGQGAPLGGYTF
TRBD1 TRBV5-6 CASSFKDRGLVGELFF
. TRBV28 CASSILVISNTLNEQFF
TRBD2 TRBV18 CASSPSAGDGDTQYF
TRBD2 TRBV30 CAWSRGVAGDTQYF
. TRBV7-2 CASSLGALRGNTIYF
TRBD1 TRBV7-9 CASSLRTGEISYNSPLHF
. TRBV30 CAWSLQGRRAHYGYTF
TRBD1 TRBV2 CASSRQGTRSNQPQHF
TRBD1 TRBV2 CASRRQGFSEAFF
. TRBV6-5 CASSYFRGGNTGELFF
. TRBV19 CASSLGGNNEKLFF
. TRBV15 CATSRGGTQPQHF
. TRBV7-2 CASSLRDIGYEQYF
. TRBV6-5 CASSYQGYEQYF
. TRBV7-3 CASSLYFRLTRTQETQYF
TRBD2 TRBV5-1 CASSPGTSGAFNEQFF
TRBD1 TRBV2 CASSAGQGARGGYTF
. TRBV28 CASSPSGTYNSPLHF
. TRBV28 CASSLGGGYEQYF
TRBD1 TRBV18 CASSPTGGASEKLFF
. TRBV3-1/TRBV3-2 CASSPGSKTDTQYF
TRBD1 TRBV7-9 CASSSGQGSSYEQYF
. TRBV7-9 CASSPDGGGYGYTF
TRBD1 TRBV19 CASRTQGNEQFF
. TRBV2 CASSERGTEYF